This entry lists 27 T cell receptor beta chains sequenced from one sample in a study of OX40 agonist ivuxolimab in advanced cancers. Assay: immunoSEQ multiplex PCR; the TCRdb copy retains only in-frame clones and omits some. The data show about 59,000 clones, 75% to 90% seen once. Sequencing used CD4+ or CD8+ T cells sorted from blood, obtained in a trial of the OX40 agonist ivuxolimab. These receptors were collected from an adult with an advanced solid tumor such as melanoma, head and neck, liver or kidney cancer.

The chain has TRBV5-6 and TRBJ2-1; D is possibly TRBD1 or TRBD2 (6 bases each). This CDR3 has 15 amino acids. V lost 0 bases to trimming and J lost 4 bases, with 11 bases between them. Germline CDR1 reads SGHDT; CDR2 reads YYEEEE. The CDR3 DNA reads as TGTGCCAGCAGCTTGGAGGGGGGTTCATACAATGAGCAGTTCTTC. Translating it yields CASSLEGGSYNEQFF.

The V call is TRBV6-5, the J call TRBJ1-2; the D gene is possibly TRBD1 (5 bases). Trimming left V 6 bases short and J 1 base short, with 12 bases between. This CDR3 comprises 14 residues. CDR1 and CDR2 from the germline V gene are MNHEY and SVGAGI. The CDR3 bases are TGTGCCAGCAGCCAGGACAACCGTAACTATGGCTACACCTTC. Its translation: CASSQDNRNYGYTF.

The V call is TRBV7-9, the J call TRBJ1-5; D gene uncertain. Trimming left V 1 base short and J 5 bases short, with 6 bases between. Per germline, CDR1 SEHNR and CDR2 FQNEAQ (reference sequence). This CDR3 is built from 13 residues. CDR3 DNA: TGTGCCAGCAGCTTAGAGTCTGATCAGCCCCAGCATTTT. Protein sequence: CASSLESDQPQHF.

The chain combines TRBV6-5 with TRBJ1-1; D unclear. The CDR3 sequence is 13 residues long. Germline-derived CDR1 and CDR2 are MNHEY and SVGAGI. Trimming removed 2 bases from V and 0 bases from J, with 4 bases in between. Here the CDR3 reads CASSYSMNTEAFF. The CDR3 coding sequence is TGTGCCAGCAGTTACAGTATGAACACTGAAGCTTTCTTT.

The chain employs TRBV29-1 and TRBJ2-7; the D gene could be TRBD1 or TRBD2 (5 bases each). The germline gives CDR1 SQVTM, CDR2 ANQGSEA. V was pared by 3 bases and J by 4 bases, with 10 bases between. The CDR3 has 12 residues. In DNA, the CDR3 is TGCAGCGTTGATTCTGGGGGTTACGAGCAGTACTTC. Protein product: CSVDSGGYEQYF.

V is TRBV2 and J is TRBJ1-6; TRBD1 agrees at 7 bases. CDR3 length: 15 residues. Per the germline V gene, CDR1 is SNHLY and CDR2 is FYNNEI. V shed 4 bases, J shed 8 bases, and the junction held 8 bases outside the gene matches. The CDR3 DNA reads TGTGCCAGCAGTGCTCTTCAGGGGGGAGATTCACCCCTCCACTTT. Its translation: CASSALQGGDSPLHF. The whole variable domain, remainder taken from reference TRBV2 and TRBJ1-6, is EPEVTQTPSHQVTQMGQEVILRCVPISNHLYFYWYRQILGQKVEFLVSFYNNEISEKSEIFDDQFSVERPDGSNFTLKIRSTKLEDSAMYFCASSALQGGDSPLHFGNGTRLTVT.

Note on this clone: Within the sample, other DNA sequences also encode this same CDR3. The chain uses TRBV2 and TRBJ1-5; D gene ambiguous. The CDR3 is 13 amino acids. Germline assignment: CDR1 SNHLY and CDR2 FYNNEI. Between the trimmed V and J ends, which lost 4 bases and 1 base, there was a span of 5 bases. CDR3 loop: CASSGESNQPQHF. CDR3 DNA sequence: TGTGCCAGCAGTGGTGAGAGCAATCAGCCCCAGCATTTT.

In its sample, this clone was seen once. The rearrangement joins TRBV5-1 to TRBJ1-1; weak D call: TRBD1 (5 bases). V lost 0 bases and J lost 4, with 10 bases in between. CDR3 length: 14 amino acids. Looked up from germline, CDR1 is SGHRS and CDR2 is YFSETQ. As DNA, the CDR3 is TGCGCCAGCAGCTTGGGGGGCGAGAGCACTGAAGCTTTCTTT. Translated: CASSLGGESTEAFF.

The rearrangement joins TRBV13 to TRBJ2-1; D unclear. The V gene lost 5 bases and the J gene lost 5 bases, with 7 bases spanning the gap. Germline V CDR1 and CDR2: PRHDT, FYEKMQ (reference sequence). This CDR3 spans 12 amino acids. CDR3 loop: CASSPPDNEQFF. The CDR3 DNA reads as TGTGCCAGCAGCCCTCCCGACAATGAGCAGTTCTTC.

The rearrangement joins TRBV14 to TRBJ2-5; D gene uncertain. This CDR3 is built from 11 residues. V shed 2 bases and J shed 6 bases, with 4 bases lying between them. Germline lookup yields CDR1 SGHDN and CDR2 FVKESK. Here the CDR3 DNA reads TGTGCCAGCAGCCAACTCCAGACCCAGTACTTC. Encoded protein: CASSQLQTQYF.

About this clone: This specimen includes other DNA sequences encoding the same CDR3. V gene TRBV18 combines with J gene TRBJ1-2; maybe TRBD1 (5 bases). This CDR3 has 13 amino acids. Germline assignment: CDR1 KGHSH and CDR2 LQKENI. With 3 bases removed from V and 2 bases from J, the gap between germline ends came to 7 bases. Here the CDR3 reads CASSPDSNYGYTF. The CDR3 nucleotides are TGTGCCAGCTCACCCGACAGCAACTATGGCTACACCTTC. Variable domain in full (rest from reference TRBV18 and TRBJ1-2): NAGVMQNPRHLVRRRGQEARLRCSPMKGHSHVYWYRQLPEEGLKFMVYLQKENIIDESGMPKERFSAEFPKEGPSILRIQQVVRGDSAAYFCASSPDSNYGYTFGSGTRLTVV.

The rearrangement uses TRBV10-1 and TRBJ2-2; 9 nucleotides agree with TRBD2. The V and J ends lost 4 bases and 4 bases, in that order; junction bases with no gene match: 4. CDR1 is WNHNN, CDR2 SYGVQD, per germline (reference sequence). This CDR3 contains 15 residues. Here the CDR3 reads CASSGSGSSTGELFF. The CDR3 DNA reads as TGCGCCAGCAGTGGTAGCGGGAGTAGCACCGGGGAGCTGTTTTTT.

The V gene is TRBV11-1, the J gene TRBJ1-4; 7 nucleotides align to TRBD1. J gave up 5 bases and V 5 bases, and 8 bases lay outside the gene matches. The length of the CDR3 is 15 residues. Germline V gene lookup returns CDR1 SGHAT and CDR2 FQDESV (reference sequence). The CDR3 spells CASSPRTGVNEKLFF. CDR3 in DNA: TGTGCCAGCAGCCCCCGGACAGGAGTGAATGAAAAACTGTTTTTT. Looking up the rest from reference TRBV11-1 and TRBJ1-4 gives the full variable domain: EAEVAQSPRYKITEKSQAVAFWCDPISGHATLYWYRQILGQGPELLVQFQDESVVDDSQLPKDRFSAERLKGVDSTLKIQPAELGDSAMYLCASSPRTGVNEKLFFGSGTQLSVL.

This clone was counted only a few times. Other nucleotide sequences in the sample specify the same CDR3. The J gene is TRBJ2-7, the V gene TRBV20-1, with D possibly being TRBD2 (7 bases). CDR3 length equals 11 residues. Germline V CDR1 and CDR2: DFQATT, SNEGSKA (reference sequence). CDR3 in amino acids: CSAGGAYEQYF. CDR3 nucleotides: TGCAGCGCTGGGGGGGCATACGAGCAGTACTTC.

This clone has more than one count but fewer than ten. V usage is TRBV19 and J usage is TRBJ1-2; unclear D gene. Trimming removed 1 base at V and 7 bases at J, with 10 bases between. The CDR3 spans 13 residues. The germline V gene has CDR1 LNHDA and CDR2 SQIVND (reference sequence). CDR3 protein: CASSIGTGSGYTF. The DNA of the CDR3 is TGTGCCAGTAGTATAGGGACGGGTAGTGGCTACACCTTC.

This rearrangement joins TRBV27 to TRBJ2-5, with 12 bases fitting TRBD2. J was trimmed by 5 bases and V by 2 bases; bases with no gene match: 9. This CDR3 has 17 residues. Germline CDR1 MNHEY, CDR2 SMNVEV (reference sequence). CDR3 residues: CASSLVTSGGGRETQYF. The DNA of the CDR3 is TGTGCCAGCAGTTTAGTGACTAGCGGGGGCGGGAGGGAGACCCAGTACTTC.

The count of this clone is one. In DNA, the CDR3 is TGTGCCAGCAGCCTTCAAGGGGGGGTGAACACTGAAGCTTTCTTT. Its translation: CASSLQGGVNTEAFF. V and J are TRBV7-9 and TRBJ1-1; a weak D match, TRBD1 (6 bases). The V gene's germline CDR1 is SEHNR and CDR2 FQNEAQ (reference sequence). Trimming took 5 bases from V and 0 from J, leaving 13 bases between them. The CDR3 extends over 15 amino acids. The entire variable domain, with the rest obtained from reference TRBV7-9 and TRBJ1-1, is as follows: DTGVSQNPRHKITKRGQNVTFRCDPISEHNRLYWYRQTLGQGPEFLTYFQNEAQLEKSRLLSDRFSAERPKGSFSTLEIQRTEQGDSAMYLCASSLQGGVNTEAFFGQGTRLTVV.

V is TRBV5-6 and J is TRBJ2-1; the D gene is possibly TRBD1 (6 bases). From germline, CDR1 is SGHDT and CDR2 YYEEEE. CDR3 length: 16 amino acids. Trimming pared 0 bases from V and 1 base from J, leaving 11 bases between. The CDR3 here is CASSLGMGASYNEQFF. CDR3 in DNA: TGTGCCAGCAGCTTGGGAATGGGGGCGTCCTACAATGAGCAGTTCTTC.

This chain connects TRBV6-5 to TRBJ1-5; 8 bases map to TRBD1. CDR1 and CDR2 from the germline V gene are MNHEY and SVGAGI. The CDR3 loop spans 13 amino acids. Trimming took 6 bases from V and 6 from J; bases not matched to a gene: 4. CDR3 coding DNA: TGTGCCAGCAGCTCCGACAGGGGTCAGCCCCAGCATTTT. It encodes CASSSDRGQPQHF.

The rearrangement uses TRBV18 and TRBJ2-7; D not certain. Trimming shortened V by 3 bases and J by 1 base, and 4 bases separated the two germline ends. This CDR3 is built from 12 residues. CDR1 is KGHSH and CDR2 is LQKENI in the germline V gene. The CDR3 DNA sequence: TGTGCCAGCTCACCGGCTTCCTACGAGCAGTACTTC. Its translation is CASSPASYEQYF.

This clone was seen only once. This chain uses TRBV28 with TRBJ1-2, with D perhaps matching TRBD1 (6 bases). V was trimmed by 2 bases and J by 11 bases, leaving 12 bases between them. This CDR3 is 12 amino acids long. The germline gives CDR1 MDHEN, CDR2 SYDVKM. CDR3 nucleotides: TGTGCCAGCAGTTTAATGGACAGCACTTACACCTTC. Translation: CASSLMDSTYTF.

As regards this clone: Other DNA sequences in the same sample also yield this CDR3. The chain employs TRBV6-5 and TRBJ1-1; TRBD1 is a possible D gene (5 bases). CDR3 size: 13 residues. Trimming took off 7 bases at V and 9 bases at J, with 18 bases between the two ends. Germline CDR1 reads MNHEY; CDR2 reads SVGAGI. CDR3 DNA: TGTGCCAGCACCACAGGAGCCAACTTCAAAGCTTTCTTT. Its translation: CASTTGANFKAFF.

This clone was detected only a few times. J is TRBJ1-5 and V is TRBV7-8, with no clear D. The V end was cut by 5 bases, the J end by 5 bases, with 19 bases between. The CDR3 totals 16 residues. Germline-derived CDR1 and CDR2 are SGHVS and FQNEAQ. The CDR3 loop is CASSPAPGTGHQPQHF. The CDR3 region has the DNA TGTGCCAGCAGCCCGGCCCCCGGCACCGGACATCAGCCCCAGCATTTT.

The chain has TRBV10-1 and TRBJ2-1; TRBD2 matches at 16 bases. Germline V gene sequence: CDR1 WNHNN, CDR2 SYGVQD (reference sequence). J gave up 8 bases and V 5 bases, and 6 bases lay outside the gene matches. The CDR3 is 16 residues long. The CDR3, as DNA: TGCGCCAGCAGTCCCGGGACTAGCGGGAGGGCAGATGAGCAGTTCTTC. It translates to CASSPGTSGRADEQFF.

The CDR3 sequence is CASSRSGLALNTGELFF. CDR3 nucleotide sequence: TGCGCCAGCAGCCGCTCGGGACTAGCGTTAAACACCGGGGAGCTGTTTTTT. V and J are TRBV4-1 and TRBJ2-2; 10 positions match TRBD2. The CDR3 is made up of 17 amino acids. The germline V gene has CDR1 MGHRA and CDR2 YSYEKL. V gave up 4 bases and J gave up 2 bases; unmatched junction bases: 7.

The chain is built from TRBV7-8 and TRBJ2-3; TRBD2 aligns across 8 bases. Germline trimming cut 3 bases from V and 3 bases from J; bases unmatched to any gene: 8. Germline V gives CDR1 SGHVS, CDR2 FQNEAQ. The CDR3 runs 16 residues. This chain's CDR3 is CASSFGASGLTDTQYF. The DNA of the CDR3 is TGTGCCAGCAGCTTTGGGGCTAGCGGGCTTACAGATACGCAGTATTTT.

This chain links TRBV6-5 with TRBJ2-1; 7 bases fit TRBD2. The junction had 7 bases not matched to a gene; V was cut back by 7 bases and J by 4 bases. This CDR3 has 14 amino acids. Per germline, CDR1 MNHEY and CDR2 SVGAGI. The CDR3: CASTRAGSYNEQFF. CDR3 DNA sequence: TGTGCCAGCACCCGAGCGGGATCGTACAATGAGCAGTTCTTC.